This T cell receptor (beta chain) is from a study of blood T cell repertoires in COVID-19. Overall study context: Samples of COVID-19 (acute and convalescent) were obtained from the United States, Italy and Spain.

This clone was observed a single time. The germline CDR1 and CDR2 sequences are SGHNT and YYREEE (reference sequence). J gave up 0 bases and V 5 bases, and 5 bases lay outside the gene matches. CDR3 size: 15 residues. Under the authors' procedure: Amplifying reference gene primers gave estimates of nucleated cell counts. Repertoires were generated with immunoSEQ multiplex PCR, while TCRdb's copy carries only in-frame clones and drops some. D and trimming come from the DNA, and the V and J calls and clone size come from that table. Among 99,000 or so clones listed, 88% were seen once. A Seattle source enrolled patients during active infection and followed them longitudinally.

What was sequenced was peripheral blood. The chain recombines TRBV5-4 with TRBJ2-1; 7 nucleotides match TRBD1. This clonotype was sampled from a man aged 50-59 years with COVID-19, enrolled during active disease. CDR3 loop: CASSFRDSSYNEQFF. The CDR3 DNA reads as TGTGCCAGCAGTTTCCGGGACAGCTCCTACAATGAGCAGTTCTTC. Combining the CDR3 with reference TRBV5-4 and TRBJ2-1 gives the whole variable domain ETGVTQSPTHLIKTRGQQVTLRCSSQSGHNTVSWYQQALGQGPQFIFQYYREEENGRGNFPPRFSGLQFPNYSSELNVNALELDDSALYLCASSFRDSSYNEQFFGPGTRLTVL.